This TCR beta chain comes out of a study of blood T cells in healthy people across ages. Primed by a sample-barcoded 5' primer and a J-beta primer mix, a second PCR proceeded for about 6 to 12 cycles. Tags on each cDNA molecule came from a template-switch adaptor with 12 random nucleotides. TCRdb redid the calling of the 5' RACE reads with MiXCR, one entry per CDR3 protein. The table includes 250,000 to 300,000 distinct CDR3 sequences, 27% detected once. Germline lookup yields CDR1 SGHDN and CDR2 FVKESK. Trimming took 2 bases from V and 4 from J; bases not matched to a gene: 5. The CDR3 runs 17 residues.

V is TRBV14 and J is TRBJ2-2; 12 nucleotides match TRBD2. The sample comprised blood. The clonotype was recovered from a woman between 65 and 79 years old in good health. CDR3 loop: CASSQLAGGPRTGELFF. The CDR3 nucleotides are TGTGCCAGCAGCCAACTAGCGGGAGGGCCTCGCACCGGGGAGCTGTTTTTT.